The rows below give T cell receptor beta chains drawn from one sample of a study of blood T cell repertoires in COVID-19. TCRdb keeps only in-frame clones here, not all; method: immunoSEQ multiplex PCR. The repertoire holds 85,000 to 100,000 clones, roughly 80% seen once, with roughly 17% in the top ten. Sequenced material: peripheral blood. The receptors shown here come from a woman in her sixties or seventies with acute or convalescent COVID-19. The CDR3 runs from the conserved cysteine through the conserved F or W. Each record gives: D gene, J gene, V gene, clone size, CDR3 protein, CDR3 DNA. The D gene is left open where the match is weak. Clone sizes are given selectively: once, few, many, or a class where the clone is expanded.

D: TRBD1; J: TRBJ1-3; V: TRBV30; size: -; CDR3: CAWTPGGSGNTIYF; DNA: TGTGCCTGGACCCCAGGGGGCTCTGGAAACACCATATATTTT
D: -; J: TRBJ2-7; V: TRBV28; size: -; CDR3: CASSLLAGGDEQYF; DNA: TGTGCCAGCAGTTTATTGGCAGGAGGGGACGAGCAGTACTTC
D: TRBD1; J: TRBJ1-4; V: TRBV18; size: once; CDR3: CASSLGQSNEKLFF; DNA: TGTGCCAGCTCACTGGGACAGAGTAATGAAAAACTGTTTTTT
D: TRBD2; J: TRBJ2-3; V: TRBV5-6; size: -; CDR3: CASSLWTSGGPSTDTQYF; DNA: TGTGCCAGCAGCTTGTGGACTAGCGGGGGTCCTAGCACAGATACGCAGTATTTT
D: TRBD2; J: TRBJ2-3; V: TRBV5-1; size: -; CDR3: CASSQGGLAVTDTQYF; DNA: TGCGCCAGCAGTCAGGGGGGACTAGCGGTCACAGATACGCAGTATTTT
D: -; J: TRBJ1-6; V: TRBV9; size: -; CDR3: CASSVARYGPLHF; DNA: TGTGCCAGCAGCGTAGCCCGGTACGGGCCCCTCCACTTT
D: -; J: TRBJ1-3; V: TRBV5-6; size: few; CDR3: CASSVNSGNTIYF; DNA: TGTGCCAGCAGCGTAAACTCTGGAAACACCATATATTTT
D: -; J: TRBJ1-1; V: TRBV7-3; size: -; CDR3: CASSLGQQTDEAFF; DNA: TGTGCCAGCAGCTTAGGACAACAGACTGATGAAGCTTTCTTT
D: -; J: TRBJ1-2; V: TRBV5-3; size: -; CDR3: CARSLTASTYGYTF; DNA: TGTGCCAGAAGCTTGACAGCCTCGACATATGGCTACACCTTC
D: TRBD1; J: TRBJ1-6; V: TRBV2; size: -; CDR3: CASRGTGVSPLHF; DNA: TGTGCCAGCAGGGGGACAGGGGTGTCACCCCTCCACTTT
D: -; J: TRBJ1-2; V: TRBV6-5; size: -; CDR3: CASSYRRVENYGYTF; DNA: TGTGCCAGCAGTTACCGGAGAGTAGAAAACTATGGCTACACCTTC
D: TRBD2; J: TRBJ2-1; V: TRBV11-2; size: many; CDR3: CASSLEVSGGQFF; DNA: TGTGCCAGCAGCTTAGAGGTTTCGGGGGGGCAGTTCTTC
D: TRBD1; J: TRBJ1-5; V: TRBV18; size: -; CDR3: CASSPSGGHQPQHF; DNA: TGTGCCAGCTCACCCTCAGGGGGACATCAGCCCCAGCATTTT
D: TRBD1; J: TRBJ2-2; V: TRBV19; size: -; CDR3: CASSRGRGRSGELFF; DNA: TGTGCCAGTAGTAGGGGAAGGGGGCGATCCGGGGAGCTGTTTTTT
D: -; J: TRBJ1-6; V: TRBV30; size: -; CDR3: CAWNPSSSYNSPLHF; DNA: TGTGCCTGGAATCCATCCAGCTCCTATAATTCACCCCTCCACTTT
D: -; J: TRBJ2-5; V: TRBV28; size: few; CDR3: CASSFQRGLRIETQYF; DNA: TGTGCCAGCAGTTTCCAACGGGGACTTCGCATTGAGACCCAGTACTTC
D: TRBD1; J: TRBJ1-1; V: TRBV10-3; size: many; CDR3: CAISETGENTEAFF; DNA: TGTGCCATCAGTGAAACAGGGGAGAACACTGAAGCTTTCTTT